Each of the 7 T cell receptor beta chains below was sequenced from the same sample in a study of blood T cells in healthy people across ages. The use of a sample-barcoded 5' primer and a J-beta primer mix characterized a second PCR of about 7 to 12 cycles. Using its own MiXCR run on the 5' RACE reads, TCRdb lists one record per CDR3 protein. Of 650,000 to 800,000 distinct CDR3 sequences listed, more than 40% were seen once; the top ten hold about 19%. The sequenced sample consisted of blood. The receptor source for this set is a man in his 60s in good health.

This clonotype was observed a few times. The chain recombines TRBV15 with TRBJ2-7; 7 bases are shared with TRBD1. Germline V lookup: CDR1 LNHNV, CDR2 YYDKDF (reference sequence). V shed 2 bases and J 3 bases; nucleotides not matched to a gene: 7. CDR3 length equals 15 residues. The CDR3 region has the DNA TGTGCCACCAGCAGAAACAGGGGCGCAAGCTACGAGCAGTACTTC. As protein: CATSRNRGASYEQYF.

The genes are TRBV7-2 and TRBJ2-3; either TRBD1 or TRBD2 may fit D (5 bases each). CDR3 length: 17 amino acids. Per germline, CDR1 SGHTA and CDR2 FQGNSA. V was pared by 2 bases and J by 0 bases, with 15 bases between. This CDR3 is CASSLPPGTTSTDTQYF. CDR3 nucleotides: TGTGCCAGCAGCTTACCCCCCGGGACGACTAGCACAGATACGCAGTATTTT. The full variable domain, its missing parts supplied by reference TRBV7-2 and TRBJ2-3, is GAGVSQSPSNKVTEKGKDVELRCDPISGHTALYWYRQSLGQGLEFLIYFQGNSAPDKSGLPSDRFSAERTGGSVSTLTIQRTQQEDSAVYLCASSLPPGTTSTDTQYFGPGTRLTVL.

As to this clonotype: Possible read error: a much larger clone is one base away. V is TRBV4-3 and J is TRBJ2-1; possible D gene TRBD2, 5 bases. V dropped 1 base and J dropped 2 bases, with 12 bases sitting between them. This CDR3 has 16 amino acids. Germline V CDR1 and CDR2: LGHNA, YSLEER. Here the CDR3 DNA reads TGCGCCAGCAGCCAAGCCCAGGACGGGACCTACAATGAGCAGTTCTTC. This translates into CASSQAQDGTYNEQFF.

This chain joins TRBV6-5 and TRBJ2-2; D is perhaps TRBD1 (6 bases). The CDR3 extends over 14 amino acids. Germline loops: CDR1 MNHEY, CDR2 SVGAGI. Trimming stripped 6 bases from V and 5 bases from J, with 13 bases between. CDR3 loop: CASRRGQSTGELFF. In DNA form, the CDR3 reads TGTGCCAGCAGAAGGGGACAATCTACCGGGGAGCTGTTTTTT.

V gene TRBV29-1 combines with J gene TRBJ2-3, with 12 bases aligning to TRBD2. CDR1 is SQVTM, CDR2 ANQGSEA, per germline. The CDR3 extends over 18 amino acids. V lost 4 bases to trimming and J lost 0 bases; unmatched junction nucleotides: 11. CDR3 region: CSVGWGGLAGLSTDTQYF. The DNA of the CDR3 is TGCAGCGTTGGTTGGGGGGGACTAGCGGGCCTTAGCACAGATACGCAGTATTTT.

This clonotype was counted a few times. The chain combines TRBV20-1 with TRBJ2-5; D gene unclear. The V gene lost 6 bases and the J gene lost 3 bases, with 11 bases spanning the gap. The CDR3 extends over 12 amino acids. Germline assignment: CDR1 DFQATT and CDR2 SNEGSKA (reference sequence). CDR3 loop: CSAAKLEETQYF. The CDR3 DNA reads TGCAGTGCCGCAAAACTCGAAGAGACCCAGTACTTC.

J is TRBJ1-5 and V is TRBV7-4, with TRBD1 as a possible D gene (6 bases). The ends were cut back, 2 bases at V and 5 bases at J, with 13 bases in the middle. From germline, CDR1 is SGHVT and CDR2 SQSDAQ. The CDR3 is 15 amino acids. The CDR3 DNA reads TGTGCCAGCAGCTTATCTGGGGGCAAGTATCAGCCCCAGCATTTT. Its protein product is CASSLSGGKYQPQHF.